These T cell receptor beta chains were read from a single sample in a study of PD-1 blockade in classical Hodgkin lymphoma. Using immunoSEQ multiplex PCR, the repertoire was profiled, and TCRdb retains in-frame clones only, with some absent. The data show 10,000 to 15,000 clones, roughly 84% seen once. Sequences were derived from peripheral blood mononuclear cells (PBMCs), sampled at baseline. All receptors come from a human donor with classical Hodgkin lymphoma. CDR3s include the opening cysteine and the closing phenylalanine or tryptophan. Each record gives: D gene, V gene, J gene, clone size, CDR3 DNA, CDR3 protein. A D gene is named only where the DNA matches it firmly. For some rows the clone size is stated as once, few or many, or as a class when expanded; others skip it.

>TRBD2|TRBV15|TRBJ2-5|.
TGTGCCACCAGCCCTAGACTAGCGGGAGGGTGGGAGACCCAGTACTTC
CATSPRLAGGWETQYF
>TRBD2|TRBV11-2|TRBJ2-7|once
TGTGCCAGCAGCTTGGAGCGGGAGGGCTACGAGCAGTACTTC
CASSLEREGYEQYF
>.|TRBV6-1|TRBJ1-6|.
TGTGCCAGCAGTGAACAGCTCGGAAGCAATTCACCCCTCCACTTT
CASSEQLGSNSPLHF
>.|TRBV6-5|TRBJ1-6|few
TGTGCCAGCAGTCCCCGAGTGGATTCACCCCTCCACTTT
CASSPRVDSPLHF
>.|TRBV6-5|TRBJ2-3|.
TGTGCCAGCAGCCAGTCTTTTGGGACCACAGATACGCAGTATTTT
CASSQSFGTTDTQYF
>.|TRBV4-3|TRBJ1-4|.
TGCGCCAGCAGCCAAGAAGGGCCCTACAATGAAAAACTGTTTTTT
CASSQEGPYNEKLFF
>TRBD1|TRBV7-7|TRBJ2-1|.
TGTGCTAGCAGCCCGCGACAGGGGGCATCATACAATGAGCAGTTCTTC
CASSPRQGASYNEQFF
>.|TRBV9|TRBJ2-7|.
TGTGCCAGCAGCGTAGCTTCCGTGGGCTTCCTGGGGGAGCAGTACTTC
CASSVASVGFLGEQYF
>.|TRBV25-1|TRBJ2-1|.
TGTGCCAGCAGTTCAAACCTGGATGAGCAGTTCTTC
CASSSNLDEQFF
>.|TRBV11-2|TRBJ1-2|.
TGTGCCAGCAGCTCCGGACAGCTCACTGCGGGTGGCTACACCTTC
CASSSGQLTAGGYTF
>.|TRBV14|TRBJ2-5|once
TGTGCCAGCAGCCAGACGGGGGAATGGCGGGAGACCCAGTACTTC
CASSQTGEWRETQYF
>TRBD1|TRBV7-7|TRBJ2-1|.
TGTGCTAGCAGCCAAGGGACAGGTAGCAATGAGCAGTTCTTC
CASSQGTGSNEQFF
>.|TRBV7-5|TRBJ2-2|.
TGTGCCAGCAGCTTAGCGTCTGGCCGAACGAACACCGGGGAGCTGTTTTTT
CASSLASGRTNTGELFF
>.|TRBV6-6|TRBJ1-5|.
TGTGCCAGCGGCGACAGGAATCAGCCCCAGCATTTT
CASGDRNQPQHF
>TRBD1|TRBV5-1|TRBJ2-5|.
TGCGCCAGCAGCTTAGAGACAGGGGGCGTAGAGACCCAGTACTTC
CASSLETGGVETQYF
>TRBD2|TRBV2|TRBJ2-7|.
TGTGCCAGCAGACCTCCGGGACTAGCGCGAAACGAGCAGTACTTC
CASRPPGLARNEQYF
>.|TRBV9|TRBJ2-1|.
TGTGCCAGCAGCGTAGGCCTCAGCTCCTACAATGAGCAGTTCTTC
CASSVGLSSYNEQFF
>.|TRBV2|TRBJ2-2|.
TGTGCCAGCAGGGTTGGGGGGACCGGGGAGCTGTTTTTT
CASRVGGTGELFF
>.|TRBV27|TRBJ2-5|.
TGTGCCAGCAGTTTAGATTGGCATTTAGAGACCCAGTACTTC
CASSLDWHLETQYF
>.|TRBV2|TRBJ1-4|.
TGTGCCGGTCGACAGGAAAATGAAAAACTGTTTTTT
CAGRQENEKLFF
>TRBD2|TRBV7-8|TRBJ2-3|.
TGTGCCAGCAGCCCGGCGACTAGCGGGGGGGTGGCCGATACGCAGTATTTT
CASSPATSGGVADTQYF
>TRBD1|TRBV6-1|TRBJ2-5|.
TGTGCCAGCAGGAGACGACAGGGGGCCTCGGAGACCCAGTACTTC
CASRRRQGASETQYF
>TRBD2|TRBV9|TRBJ2-7|.
TGTGCCAGCACCCCCCGGGGAGCGGGAGGATGGCACGAGCAGTACTTC
CASTPRGAGGWHEQYF
>TRBD1|TRBV28|TRBJ1-5|once
TGTGCCAGCAGTCTGGGGACAGGGAGTCAGCCCCAGCATTTT
CASSLGTGSQPQHF
>TRBD1|TRBV6-6|TRBJ1-6|once
TGTGCCAGCAGCCACAGGGGGCTTAATTCACCCCTCCACTTT
CASSHRGLNSPLHF
>.|TRBV30|TRBJ1-3|.
TGTGCCTGGACCTCTGGAAACACCATATATTTT
CAWTSGNTIYF
>.|TRBV7-8|TRBJ2-5|.
TGTGCCAGCAGCTTATCCAGTCAGGAGACCCAGTACTTC
CASSLSSQETQYF
>TRBD2|TRBV9|TRBJ2-2|.
TGTGCCAGCAGCGTAGGGGCGGGGGGGCCCCCGAACACCGGGGAGCTGTTTTTT
CASSVGAGGPPNTGELFF
>.|TRBV5-6|TRBJ1-4|.
TGTGCCAGCAGCTTGTTGCCGGGTCAGGGGGAAAAACTGTTTTTT
CASSLLPGQGEKLFF